These 15 T cell receptor beta chains came from one sample sequenced in a study of T cells in Graves' hyperthyroidism and ophthalmopathy. Researchers took RNA transcripts and amplified the TCR beta CDR3 regions from them. The primer set for the first-round RT-PCR of the TCR CDR3 was HTBI. TCRdb independently ran MiXCR on the multiplex PCR reads; one entry per CDR3 protein. The data show around 350,000 distinct CDR3 sequences, under 20% seen once. Source material: blood. These receptors were collected from a woman between 18 and 29 years old with Graves' hyperthyroidism.

This clonotype was recorded at least ten times. The chain uses TRBV2 and TRBJ1-5, with D tentatively TRBD1 (5 bases). The V gene lost 2 bases and the J gene lost 7 bases, with 15 bases spanning the gap. CDR1 and CDR2 (germline): SNHLY, FYNNEI. CDR3 length: 15 residues. The CDR3 DNA reads TGTGCCAGCAGTGAAAGGGGTTTTGGCATCCAGCCCCAGCATTTT. It yields the protein CASSERGFGIQPQHF.

This clonotype has ten or more counts. V and J are TRBV6-1 and TRBJ2-4; 8 nucleotides match TRBD1. V shed 0 bases and J 9 bases; nucleotides not matched to a gene: 7. CDR3 length equals 15 residues. Germline V gene sequence: CDR1 MNHNS, CDR2 SASEGT. The CDR3 sequence: CASSEAIGQGGIQYF. The CDR3 DNA reads TGTGCCAGCAGTGAAGCCATAGGACAGGGTGGCATTCAGTACTTC.

The V call is TRBV5-4, the J call TRBJ2-7, with 7 nucleotides matching TRBD2. This CDR3 is 14 amino acids long. Germline V gene data show CDR1 as SGHNT and CDR2 as YYREEE (reference sequence). Germline trimming cut 4 bases from V and 1 base from J; bases unmatched to any gene: 5. The CDR3 bases are TGTGCCAGCAGCGGGGGGGGGGAATCCTACGAGCAGTACTTC. This codes for CASSGGGESYEQYF.

The table lists this clonotype with a few counts. No conserved phenylalanine or tryptophan is present at the end of the CDR3, so a read error is the likely explanation. The V and J genes are TRBV4-1 and TRBJ1-1; D gene unclear. Germline V gene lookup returns CDR1 MGHRA and CDR2 YSYEKL. V was clipped by 4 bases and J by 1 base, with 13 bases between them. The CDR3 contains 15 residues. The CDR3 DNA follows: TGCGCCAGCAGCCGAGGTGAGAGGGAGAACACTGAAGCTTTCCTT. Translation: CASSRGERENTEAFL.

This clonotype was found a few times. The gene calls are TRBV27 and TRBJ2-5; the D is unclear. The CDR3 is made up of 13 amino acids. CDR1 is MNHEY and CDR2 is SMNVEV in the germline V gene (reference sequence). Trimming took off 1 base at V and 4 bases at J, with 7 bases between the two ends. In DNA, the CDR3 is TGTGCCAGCAGTTTATTCCCGGGAGAGACCCAGTACTTC. Translated, it gives CASSLFPGETQYF.

This clonotype was seen at least ten times. The chain uses TRBV19 and TRBJ1-3, with D perhaps matching TRBD1 (6 bases). Germline V gives CDR1 LNHDA, CDR2 SQIVND (reference sequence). The CDR3 runs to 15 residues. Trimming removed 3 bases at V and 1 base at J, with 10 bases between. The DNA of the CDR3 is TGTGCCAGTAGTATTGCCGGGACATCTGGAAACACCATATATTTT. Translating it yields CASSIAGTSGNTIYF.

There are many counts of this clonotype. V usage is TRBV20-1 and J usage is TRBJ2-7; TRBD2 aligns across 9 bases. The V segment lost 1 base and the J segment 3 bases; nucleotides outside the gene matches: 7. CDR3 length: 15 amino acids. Germline loops: CDR1 DFQATT, CDR2 SNEGSKA (reference sequence). As DNA, the CDR3 is TGCAGTGCTAGAGGAGTCGCTAGCGGGGACTACGAGCAGTACTTC. Protein: CSARGVASGDYEQYF.

This clonotype was seen repeatedly, ten times or more. The chain recombines TRBV16 with TRBJ1-1; TRBD1 matches 7 bases. CDR3 length: 16 amino acids. Per the germline V gene, CDR1 is KGHSY and CDR2 is FQNENV. With V trimmed by 2 bases and J by 0 bases, 6 bases remained unmatched. DNA for the CDR3: TGTGCCAGCAGCCAAGTACCAGGGGGGATGAACACTGAAGCTTTCTTT. Translated, it gives CASSQVPGGMNTEAFF.

This clonotype was detected only a few times. The chain couples TRBV4-2 to TRBJ2-2; D may correspond to TRBD1 or TRBD2 (5 bases each). Looked up from germline, CDR1 is LGHNA and CDR2 is YNFKEQ. This CDR3 comprises 16 residues. V lost 0 bases to trimming and J lost 5 bases, with 13 bases between them. CDR3: CASSQDPGHRTGELFF. The CDR3 bases are TGTGCCAGCAGCCAAGATCCGGGGCATAGAACCGGGGAGCTGTTTTTT.

The rearrangement uses TRBV30 and TRBJ1-2, with D possibly being TRBD1 (6 bases). Germline CDR1 GTSNPN, CDR2 SVGIG (reference sequence). The ends were cut back, 3 bases at V and 7 bases at J, with 15 bases in the middle. The CDR3 sequence is 13 residues long. CDR3 residues: CAWRVSRGGGYTF. DNA of the CDR3: TGTGCCTGGAGGGTGTCCAGGGGCGGTGGCTACACCTTC.

This clonotype showed up many times. The chain has TRBV12-3 or TRBV12-4 and TRBJ1-5; TRBD1 might be the D (6 bases). The V end lost 5 bases, the J end lost 6 bases, and 8 bases lay between the germline ends. The CDR3 covers 12 residues. The CDR3 loop reads CASSGGPQPQHF. CDR3 in DNA: TGTGCCAGCAGTGGGGGGCCTCAGCCCCAGCATTTT.

This clonotype has a count of ten or more. V and J are TRBV6-2 or TRBV6-3 and TRBJ2-3; 10 bases fit TRBD2. CDR1 is MNHEY, CDR2 SVGEGT, per germline. Trimming cost V 7 bases and J 2 bases; bases outside gene matches: 3. The length of the CDR3 is 14 residues. The CDR3: CASTTSGPTDTQYF. In DNA, the CDR3 is TGTGCCAGCACGACTAGCGGGCCCACAGATACGCAGTATTTT.

J is TRBJ1-2 and V is TRBV20-1; 10 bases fit TRBD1. CDR1 is DFQATT, CDR2 SNEGSKA, per germline (reference sequence). This CDR3 has 14 amino acids. Trimming cost V 5 bases and J 3 bases; bases outside gene matches: 6. The CDR3 loop reads CSAGGTGEDYGYTF. The DNA for the CDR3 is TGCAGTGCTGGCGGGACAGGGGAGGACTATGGCTACACCTTC.

The rearrangement joins TRBV12-3 or TRBV12-4 to TRBJ1-1; D unresolved. The CDR3 runs to 17 residues. V lost 6 bases and J lost 0, with 20 bases in between. The CDR3 DNA reads as TGTGCCAGCAGGAAACTCTCAGGACGGTCCATGAACACTGAAGCTTTCTTT. As protein: CASRKLSGRSMNTEAFF.

This clonotype has ten or more counts. This chain connects TRBV7-2 to TRBJ1-2; TRBD1 matches 8 bases. Unmatched junction bases numbered 10, after V lost 5 bases and J lost 8 bases. CDR3 length: 14 amino acids. Germline V lookup: CDR1 SGHTA, CDR2 FQGNSA. As DNA, the CDR3 is TGTGCCAGCAGCCCCGCCGGGACAGGCTACGGCTACACCTTC. Translation: CASSPAGTGYGYTF.